Shown below are 9 T cell receptor beta chains from a single sample sequenced in a study of blood T cell repertoires in COVID-19. This table comes from immunoSEQ multiplex PCR, and its TCRdb copy is limited to in-frame clones, with some not included. Here the sample spans fewer than 110,000 clones, over 70% being singletons. The specimen was peripheral blood. All receptors derive from a human donor in a cohort sampled during active or convalescent COVID-19.

This chain connects TRBV19 to TRBJ2-2, with D perhaps TRBD2 (5 bases). V was pared by 2 bases and J by 6 bases, with 10 bases between. Germline-derived CDR1 and CDR2 are LNHDA and SQIVND (reference sequence). This CDR3 is 14 amino acids long. The CDR3 coding sequence is TGTGCCAGTAGTATAAAGCTCGGGGCCGGGGAGCTGTTTTTT. Amino acid sequence: CASSIKLGAGELFF.

The chain employs TRBV12-5 and TRBJ1-3; TRBD1 might be the D (5 bases). Germline-derived CDR1 and CDR2 are LGHNT and FRNRAP. Trimming left V 5 bases short and J 2 bases short, with 13 bases between. The CDR3 loop spans 15 amino acids. Here the CDR3 reads CASGPTDSTGNTIYF. The CDR3 nucleotides are TGTGCTAGTGGTCCCACCGACAGTACTGGAAACACCATATATTTT. The full variable domain, its missing parts supplied by reference TRBV12-5 and TRBJ1-3, is DARVTQTPRHKVTEMGQEVTMRCQPILGHNTVFWYRQTMMQGLELLAYFRNRAPLDDSGMPKDRFSAEMPDATLATLKIQPSEPRDSAVYFCASGPTDSTGNTIYFGEGSWLTVV.

The chain links TRBV7-2 to TRBJ2-1; 11 bases align to TRBD2. This CDR3 comprises 16 residues. V trimming: 0 bases; J trimming: 5 bases; junction bases outside the gene matches: 3. The germline V gene encodes CDR1 SGHTA and CDR2 FQGNSA. This chain's CDR3 is CASSLATSGVNNEQFF. The CDR3 DNA reads TGTGCCAGCAGCTTAGCGACTAGCGGGGTAAACAATGAGCAGTTCTTC.

Only one count was recorded for this clone. The chain combines TRBV20-1 with TRBJ1-5; maybe TRBD1 (5 bases). Germline lookup yields CDR1 DFQATT and CDR2 SNEGSKA (reference sequence). CDR3 length equals 13 residues. V lost 3 bases and J lost 7, with 13 bases in between. The CDR3 protein is CSASYRREQPQHF. The CDR3 DNA sequence: TGCAGTGCTAGTTACAGGAGGGAGCAGCCCCAGCATTTT.

The chain recombines TRBV10-3 with TRBJ1-6; D is undetermined. CDR1 and CDR2 (germline): ENHRY, SYGVKD. The CDR3 totals 13 residues. The V end was cut by 10 bases, the J end by 0 bases, with 7 bases between. The CDR3 nucleotides read TGTGCCAAGTCTAGCTCCTATAATTCACCCCTCCACTTT. It is translated as CAKSSSYNSPLHF.

The V and J genes are TRBV11-2 and TRBJ2-7, with 9 bases matching TRBD2. Trimming at V came to 1 base and at J to 2 bases, leaving 3 bases not matched to a gene. This CDR3 region has 15 residues. CDR1 and CDR2 (germline): SGHAT, FQNNGV. The CDR3 DNA sequence: TGTGCCAGCAGCTTAGGGACTAGCGAGGCCTACGAGCAGTACTTC. Its translation: CASSLGTSEAYEQYF.

This rearrangement joins TRBV6-6 to TRBJ2-5, with 8 bases aligning to TRBD2. The CDR3 runs to 13 residues. V was pared by 6 bases and J by 3 bases, with 3 bases of the junction left unmatched. The V gene's germline CDR1 is MNHNY and CDR2 SVGAGI (reference sequence). Written as DNA, the CDR3 is TGTGCCAGCAGGTCAGCGGGGGAAGAGACCCAGTACTTC. Translating gives CASRSAGEETQYF.

The chain recombines TRBV2 with TRBJ1-2, with D perhaps TRBD1 (6 bases). This CDR3 is 14 amino acids long. Germline CDR1 is SNHLY and CDR2 is FYNNEI. The V end lost 6 bases, the J end lost 4 bases, and 15 bases lay between the germline ends. The DNA of the CDR3 is TGTGCCAGCAGGCTTGACAGGATCTTCTATGGCTACACCTTC. This codes for CASRLDRIFYGYTF.

The chain is built from TRBV15 and TRBJ2-7; D remains ambiguous. This CDR3 spans 15 amino acids. The V gene's germline CDR1 is LNHNV and CDR2 YYDKDF (reference sequence). V was clipped by 3 bases and J by 6 bases, with 18 bases between them. The CDR3 DNA reads as TGTGCCACCAGCAGGGTGGGCCAACTCCTGGTCGAGCAGTACTTC. Protein: CATSRVGQLLVEQYF. The full variable domain, rest sourced from reference TRBV15 and TRBJ2-7, is DAMVIQNPRYQVTQFGKPVTLSCSQTLNHNVMYWYQQKSSQAPKLLFHYYDKDFNNEADTPDNFQSRRPNTSFCFLDIRSPGLGDTAMYLCATSRVGQLLVEQYFGPGTRLTVT.